Listed here are 11 T cell receptor beta chains from one sample, sequenced in a study of a mutant IDH1 vaccine in newly diagnosed glioma (dated by TCRdb to the early 2020s). Sample time point, as interpreted from the label and publication: week 5, during vaccination. Every vaccine dose consisted of 300 ug of a 20-mer mutant IDH1 peptide in Montanide, administered subcutaneously together with topical imiquimod. What these receptors recognize is not known. Receptor libraries were prepared by the immunoSEQ multiplex PCR assay. As stored in TCRdb, this immuneACCESS dataset retains in-frame rearrangements with V and J assigned. A fraction of the clones does not appear; measured against another copy, unresolved V genes explain less than half of the discrepancy, and the remainder lacks a known reason. This sample is represented by 30,000 to 35,000 clones; about 56% of them were singletons. The ten largest account for approximately 11% of the sample.

This sample comprised PBMCs, obtained from a glioma patient whose treatment included an IDH1 peptide vaccine. The receptors were sampled from a woman younger than 30 with glioma.

The V gene is TRBV13, the J gene TRBJ2-5; D possibly corresponds to TRBD2 (6 bases). The CDR3 length is 12 residues. Trimming cost V 2 bases and J 13 bases, with 14 bases left between them. Germline CDR1 is PRHDT and CDR2 is FYEKMQ (reference sequence). The CDR3 spells CASSLLPGLMYF. The DNA of the CDR3 is TGTGCCAGCAGCTTATTACCGGGACTGATGTACTTC.

This clone was counted between two and nine times. This chain uses TRBV18 with TRBJ1-4; D unresolved. CDR1 is KGHSH and CDR2 is LQKENI in the germline V gene. The CDR3 consists of 15 residues. Between the trimmed V and J ends, which lost 2 bases and 8 bases, there was a span of 15 bases. The CDR3 coding sequence is TGTGCCAGCTCACCAAATGAGGCAGTAGGGGAAAAACTGTTTTTT. It encodes CASSPNEAVGEKLFF.

This clone occurred a few times. The chain employs TRBV10-3 and TRBJ2-7; D may match TRBD1 or TRBD2 (6 bases each). The V end was cut by 4 bases, the J end by 6 bases, with 16 bases between. The germline CDR1 and CDR2 sequences are ENHRY and SYGVKD. The CDR3 has 14 amino acids. As DNA, the CDR3 is TGTGCCATCAGTGTTGGGGGGCTAGGGTCCGAGCAGTACTTC. It translates to CAISVGGLGSEQYF.

This clone was observed a handful of times. The rearrangement links TRBV2 to TRBJ1-4, with D possibly TRBD1 on 5 matching bases. CDR3 length: 12 amino acids. V gave up 7 bases and J gave up 4 bases, with 7 bases separating them. CDR1 is SNHLY, CDR2 FYNNEI, per germline. The CDR3 bases are TGTGCCAGCAATGGGGGTAATGAAAAACTGTTTTTT. It is translated as CASNGGNEKLFF.

V usage is TRBV7-2 and J usage is TRBJ1-5; D gene ambiguous. The V end was cut by 1 base, the J end by 6 bases, with 10 bases between. The CDR3 sequence is 14 residues long. Germline assignment: CDR1 SGHTA and CDR2 FQGNSA. Written as DNA, the CDR3 is TGTGCCAGCAGCTTAGGGATGTGGGGTCAGCCCCAGCATTTT. Protein product: CASSLGMWGQPQHF.

The chain couples TRBV15 to TRBJ1-1; D perhaps matches TRBD1 (6 bases). Trimming took off 0 bases at V and 6 bases at J, with 32 bases between the two ends. The CDR3 has 21 amino acids. Germline lookup yields CDR1 LNHNV and CDR2 YYDKDF (reference sequence). CDR3: CATSREPQDIWGASILSEAFF. DNA for the CDR3: TGTGCCACCAGCAGAGAACCGCAAGATATATGGGGGGCTTCGATACTTTCTGAAGCTTTCTTT.

The V and J genes are TRBV2 and TRBJ1-3; D is possibly TRBD1 (5 bases). Germline V lookup: CDR1 SNHLY, CDR2 FYNNEI. V lost 6 bases to trimming and J lost 8 bases, with 17 bases between them. CDR3 size: 14 residues. In nucleotides, the CDR3 is TGTGCCAGCAGGATGGGACCGGCGGTTGACACCATATATTTT. Protein product: CASRMGPAVDTIYF.

This clone was picked up a small number of times. The rearrangement uses TRBV19 and TRBJ1-5; D not certain. The CDR3 loop spans 14 amino acids. Deletions cut 9 bases from V and 1 base from J, with 13 bases between. Germline CDR1 reads LNHDA; CDR2 reads SQIVND (reference sequence). For the CDR3, the DNA is TGTGCCAGCACCACAGCAGGAAGCAATCAGCCCCAGCATTTT. Its translation is CASTTAGSNQPQHF.

V and J are TRBV7-9 and TRBJ2-1, with a weak D call TRBD2 (6 bases). V was trimmed by 5 bases and J by 2 bases, leaving 13 bases between them. Germline CDR1 is SEHNR and CDR2 is FQNEAQ (reference sequence). There are 15 residues in the CDR3. CDR3 region: CASSPGTSPYNEQFF. The CDR3 region has the DNA TGTGCCAGCAGCCCTGGGACTTCCCCCTACAATGAGCAGTTCTTC.

This clone was seen only a few times. V usage is TRBV4-1 and J usage is TRBJ1-1; D is perhaps TRBD1 (5 bases). CDR3 length equals 15 residues. V was cut by 4 bases and J by 0 bases, with 12 bases left in between. CDR1 MGHRA and CDR2 YSYEKL come from the germline V gene. Written as DNA, the CDR3 is TGCGCCAGCAGCCGTGGGGCCAGCCTGAACACTGAAGCTTTCTTT. Its protein product is CASSRGASLNTEAFF.

This chain connects TRBV19 to TRBJ2-3; TRBD1 might be the D (5 bases). CDR3 length: 14 amino acids. The germline V and J ends were trimmed by 8 bases and 2 bases, with 14 bases remaining between them. CDR1 and CDR2 (germline): LNHDA, SQIVND (reference sequence). The CDR3 sequence: CASLRGPHTDTQYF. In DNA form, the CDR3 reads TGTGCCAGTTTAAGGGGCCCACACACAGATACGCAGTATTTT.